This T cell receptor beta chain was recorded in a study of blood T cell repertoires in COVID-19. Across the study: Samples taken during acute and convalescent COVID-19 were collected in the United States, Italy and Spain. PBMCs, B-cell-depleted T cells, or T cells provided the cDNA or gDNA that made up the material.

Original processing notes: Amplified reference gene primers provided the basis for estimating nucleated cell counts. Clones were read by immunoSEQ multiplex PCR, and TCRdb kept only the in-frame ones, dropping some. V and J calls and clone size are given by that table; D and trimming were obtained from the DNA. The sample contains 130,000 to 150,000 clones, approximately 80% of which appear only once. After removal of 5 bases from V and 4 bases from J, the junction contained 12 bases not matched to a gene. This CDR3 contains 16 residues. From germline, CDR1 is SGHKS and CDR2 YYEKEE (reference sequence).

The TCR originated in a woman aged 80 or over with acute or convalescent COVID-19. J is TRBJ2-3 and V is TRBV5-5; 8 nucleotides line up with TRBD1. The sequencing input was peripheral blood. The CDR3 sequence is CASSPLTQGASDTQYF. The CDR3 nucleotides are TGTGCCAGCAGTCCACTAACCCAGGGGGCATCAGATACGCAGTATTTT.